This T cell receptor beta chain was sequenced during a study of blood T cell repertoires in COVID-19. As handled by the study authors: Reference gene primer amplification gave estimated nucleated cell counts. TCRdb keeps only in-frame clones here, not all; method: immunoSEQ multiplex PCR. V, J and clone size reflect that table, while D and trimming were determined from the DNA. The repertoire consists of tens of thousands of clones, with about 87% occurring once and the leading ten covering over 8.5%. CDR3 length: 12 amino acids. The V gene's germline CDR1 is SEHNR and CDR2 FQNEAQ (reference sequence). Trimming took off 6 bases at V and 2 bases at J, with 7 bases between the two ends.

The sequence was obtained from a human donor in a cohort sampled during active COVID-19. The sequencing input was peripheral blood. V gene TRBV7-9 combines with J gene TRBJ2-5; no definite D call. The CDR3 coding sequence is TGTGCCAGCAGTAGAAGACAAGAGACCCAGTACTTC. It specifies CASSRRQETQYF. The full variable domain, in which reference TRBV7-9 and TRBJ2-5 provide the parts outside the CDR3, is DTGVSQNPRHKITKRGQNVTFRCDPISEHNRLYWYRQTLGQGPEFLTYFQNEAQLEKSRLLSDRFSAERPKGSFSTLEIQRTEQGDSAMYLCASSRRQETQYFGPGTRLLVL.